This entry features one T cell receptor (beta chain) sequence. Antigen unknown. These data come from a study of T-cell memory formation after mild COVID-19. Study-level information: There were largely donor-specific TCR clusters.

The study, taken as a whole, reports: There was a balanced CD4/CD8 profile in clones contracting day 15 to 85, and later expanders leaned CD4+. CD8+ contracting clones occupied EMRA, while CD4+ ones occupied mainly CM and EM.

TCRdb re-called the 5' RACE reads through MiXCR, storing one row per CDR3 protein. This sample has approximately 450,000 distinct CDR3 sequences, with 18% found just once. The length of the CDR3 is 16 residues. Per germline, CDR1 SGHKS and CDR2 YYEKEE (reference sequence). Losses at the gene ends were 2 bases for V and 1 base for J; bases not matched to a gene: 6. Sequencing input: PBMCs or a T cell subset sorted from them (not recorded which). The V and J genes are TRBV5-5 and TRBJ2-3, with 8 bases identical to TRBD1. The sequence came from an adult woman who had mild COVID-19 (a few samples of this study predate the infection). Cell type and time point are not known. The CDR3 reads CASSLMTGAGTDTQYF. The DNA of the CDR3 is TGTGCCAGCAGCTTAATGACAGGGGCTGGCACAGATACGCAGTATTTT. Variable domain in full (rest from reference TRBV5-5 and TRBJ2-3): DAGVTQSPTHLIKTRGQQVTLRCSPISGHKSVSWYQQVLGQGPQFIFQYYEKEERGRGNFPDRFSARQFPNYSSELNVNALLLGDSALYLCASSLMTGAGTDTQYFGPGTRLTVL.